These 30 T cell receptor beta chains were sequenced from one sample in a study of response to subunit inactivated influenza vaccine (dated by TCRdb to 2017 to 2018). Library prep was done by RT-PCR. Reads for this sample came from an Illumina HiSeq 2500. TCRdb handled the public reads itself, with Q25 trimming in fastp and clone calling in MiXCR, and kept productive beta chains. Rows are combined by CDR3 protein, so each entry shows the most common genes and DNA. Present in this sample are 650,000 or so distinct CDR3 sequences, about 14% of which were seen just once. The top ten clonotypes cover 7.5% to 8% of the sample. Specimen: PBMCs from blood, collected 14 to 15 days before vaccination. All receptors derive from a man aged 50 to 60 who received an inactivated influenza vaccine. Donor details come from another sample of the same person, matched by shared clones.

This clonotype was seen at least ten times. The CDR3 here is CSALRRVAGVYEQYF. The CDR3 nucleotides are TGCAGCGCCCTGCGTCGGGTAGCGGGGGTCTACGAGCAGTACTTC. The rearrangement links TRBV29-1 to TRBJ2-7; 9 nucleotides align to TRBD2. V lost 7 bases to trimming and J lost 3 bases; unmatched junction nucleotides: 13. The CDR3 has 15 residues. In germline, CDR1 is SQVTM, CDR2 ANQGSEA.

The chain carries TRBV7-6 and TRBJ1-2, with TRBD1 matching over 7 bases. This CDR3 region has 14 residues. V shed 3 bases, J shed 3 bases, and the junction held 4 bases outside the gene matches. Germline CDR1 and CDR2: SGHVS and FNYEAQ. The CDR3, as DNA: TGTGCCAGCAGCTTTACAACAGGGGACTATGGCTACACCTTC. It translates to CASSFTTGDYGYTF.

This clonotype has only a few counts. The chain has TRBV7-2 and TRBJ1-1; D not resolved. The CDR3 loop spans 13 amino acids. Germline CDR1 reads SGHTA; CDR2 reads FQGNSA. Trimming stripped 5 bases from V and 0 bases from J, with 7 bases between. The CDR3 here is CASSPELNTEAFF. DNA of the CDR3: TGTGCCAGCAGCCCTGAACTGAACACTGAAGCTTTCTTT. The full variable domain, rest sourced from reference TRBV7-2 and TRBJ1-1, is GAGVSQSPSNKVTEKGKDVELRCDPISGHTALYWYRQSLGQGLEFLIYFQGNSAPDKSGLPSDRFSAERTGGSVSTLTIQRTQQEDSAVYLCASSPELNTEAFFGQGTRLTVV.

This chain links TRBV4-1 with TRBJ1-2; no clear D gene. V was trimmed by 6 bases and J by 8 bases, leaving 22 bases between them. This CDR3 region has 15 residues. From germline, CDR1 is MGHRA and CDR2 YSYEKL. CDR3 in DNA: TGCGCCAGCAGGCCAAATGAGATTGGCACACGGGGCTACACCTTC. Protein: CASRPNEIGTRGYTF.

The sample holds many counts of this clonotype. The chain recombines TRBV7-2 with TRBJ2-5, with 14 bases aligning to TRBD2. Germline V lookup: CDR1 SGHTA, CDR2 FQGNSA. The V and J ends lost 4 bases and 5 bases, in that order; junction bases with no gene match: 6. The CDR3 is made up of 16 amino acids. This CDR3 reads CASSSGTSGGYETQYF. The DNA for the CDR3 is TGTGCCAGCAGCTCTGGGACTAGCGGGGGATATGAGACCCAGTACTTC.

The rearrangement links TRBV20-1 to TRBJ2-3; 8 bases align to TRBD2. The V gene's germline CDR1 is DFQATT and CDR2 SNEGSKA (reference sequence). This CDR3 contains 11 residues. V gave up 6 bases and J gave up 9 bases; unmatched junction bases: 5. CDR3 sequence: CSARLAGTQYF. The CDR3 DNA reads as TGCAGTGCCAGGTTAGCGGGGACGCAGTATTTT.

This chain joins TRBV21-1 and TRBJ2-7. TRBV21-1 is a recognized pseudogene. This CDR3 region has 13 residues. This chain's CDR3 is CASSKDGISEQYF. The CDR3 nucleotides are TGTGCCAGCAGCAAAGATGGCATTTCCGAGCAGTACTTC.

The chain carries TRBV30 and TRBJ2-1; either TRBD1 or TRBD2 may supply D (5 bases each). Trimming shortened V by 1 base and J by 11 bases, and 12 bases separated the two germline ends. Germline V gene lookup returns CDR1 GTSNPN and CDR2 SVGIG (reference sequence). The CDR3 consists of 12 residues. The CDR3 sequence: CAWSGGIAQQFF. The DNA for the CDR3 is TGTGCCTGGAGTGGGGGGATAGCGCAGCAGTTCTTC.

The chain recombines TRBV29-1 with TRBJ2-2; TRBD1 matches at 8 bases. From germline, CDR1 is SQVTM and CDR2 ANQGSEA. Trimming cost V 5 bases and J 2 bases; bases outside gene matches: 7. The CDR3 extends over 15 amino acids. Written as DNA, the CDR3 is TGCAGCGTTAGGGACAGGAACCTTAACACCGGGGAGCTGTTTTTT. It translates to CSVRDRNLNTGELFF.

This clonotype was counted at least ten times. This sequence joins TRBV7-9 and TRBJ2-2; possibly TRBD1 or TRBD2 for D (6 bases each). CDR1 is SEHNR, CDR2 FQNEAQ, per germline (reference sequence). Trimming left V 5 bases short and J 4 bases short, with 14 bases between. The CDR3 extends over 15 amino acids. CDR3 nucleotide sequence: TGTGCCAGCAGCCCCCTTGGGGGGCCCACCGGGGAGCTGTTTTTT. This encodes CASSPLGGPTGELFF.

This clonotype was observed a few times. The rearrangement links TRBV5-5 to TRBJ2-7; the D gene is possibly TRBD2 (6 bases). The germline gives CDR1 SGHKS, CDR2 YYEKEE (reference sequence). Trimming removed 5 bases from V and 3 bases from J, with 21 bases in between. This CDR3 spans 16 amino acids. In DNA form, the CDR3 reads TGTGCCAGCAGTTTGCCTTATTCCGGGACTTACTACGAGCAGTACTTC. Amino acid sequence: CASSLPYSGTYYEQYF.

This clonotype was seen at least ten times. This chain joins TRBV5-4 and TRBJ1-1; tentatively, D is TRBD1 (5 bases). Germline V CDR1 and CDR2: SGHNT, YYREEE (reference sequence). This CDR3 has 14 residues. V was cut by 4 bases and J by 3 bases, with 13 bases left in between. DNA of the CDR3: TGTGCCAGCAGCACCTCAGGGTGGGACACTGAAGCTTTCTTT. It encodes CASSTSGWDTEAFF.

This clonotype was found a few times. J is TRBJ1-2 and V is TRBV6-1, with D perhaps matching TRBD1 (5 bases). The CDR3 covers 13 residues. The germline V and J ends were trimmed by 6 bases and 7 bases, with 15 bases remaining between them. Germline V gives CDR1 MNHNS, CDR2 SASEGT. DNA for the CDR3: TGTGCCAGCAGGACCGGGACTATAGGTGGCTACACCTTC. Translating it yields CASRTGTIGGYTF.

In this sample, this clonotype turned up many times. As DNA, the CDR3 is TGTGCCAGCAGCTTAGTGGGACAGGGAAGGGTAGGGTACTTC. Translating it yields CASSLVGQGRVGYF. The J gene is TRBJ2-5, the V gene TRBV11-2; 9 bases match TRBD1. The CDR3 has 14 residues. Germline CDR1 reads SGHAT; CDR2 reads FQNNGV. The ends lost 1 base at V and 13 bases at J; junction bases unmatched: 10. The whole variable domain, remainder taken from reference TRBV11-2 and TRBJ2-5, is EAGVAQSPRYKIIEKRQSVAFWCNPISGHATLYWYQQILGQGPKLLIQFQNNGVVDDSQLPKDRFSAERLKGVDSTLKIQPAKLEDSAVYLCASSLVGQGRVGYFGPGTRLLVL.

The chain employs TRBV7-2 and TRBJ1-6, with TRBD1 matching 8 bases. Trimming at V came to 5 bases and at J to 14 bases, leaving 14 bases not matched to a gene. This CDR3 is 15 amino acids long. Germline CDR1 and CDR2: SGHTA and FQGNSA. The CDR3 sequence is CASSRPGQVPVTLHF. The CDR3 region has the DNA TGTGCCAGCAGCCGGCCGGGACAGGTTCCCGTGACCCTCCACTTT.

V usage is TRBV12-3 or TRBV12-4 and J usage is TRBJ1-1; D call uncertain. The germline V and J ends were trimmed by 4 bases and 11 bases, with 11 bases remaining between them. This CDR3 contains 11 residues. The CDR3 DNA reads TGTGCCAGCAGTTCTAGGTTGGTCGCTTTCTTT. It translates to CASSSRLVAFF.

This clonotype has a count of ten or more. The chain is built from TRBV19 and TRBJ1-5, with D possibly TRBD1 on 5 matching bases. Deletions cut 5 bases from V and 9 bases from J, with 14 bases between. Germline loops: CDR1 LNHDA, CDR2 SQIVND (reference sequence). The CDR3 covers 13 residues. Here the CDR3 reads CASSFGRGTPQHF. CDR3 in DNA: TGTGCCAGTAGTTTCGGACGAGGGACGCCCCAGCATTTT.

The chain carries TRBV7-2 and TRBJ2-1; D could derive from TRBD1 or TRBD2 (5 bases each). Germline V gene lookup returns CDR1 SGHTA and CDR2 FQGNSA. V was clipped by 5 bases and J by 8 bases, with 16 bases between them. This CDR3 region has 14 residues. Written as DNA, the CDR3 is TGTGCCAGCAGCCGGACACGGGGAATGGATGAGCAGTTCTTC. Translated: CASSRTRGMDEQFF. Full variable domain (outside the CDR3, taken from reference TRBV7-2 and TRBJ2-1): GAGVSQSPSNKVTEKGKDVELRCDPISGHTALYWYRQSLGQGLEFLIYFQGNSAPDKSGLPSDRFSAERTGGSVSTLTIQRTQQEDSAVYLCASSRTRGMDEQFFGPGTRLTVL.

This clonotype came up a few times. The J gene is TRBJ2-1, the V gene TRBV29-1, with 10 bases lining up with TRBD2. This CDR3 contains 16 residues. Germline V gene lookup returns CDR1 SQVTM and CDR2 ANQGSEA. V lost 1 base to trimming and J lost 6 bases; unmatched junction nucleotides: 9. For the CDR3, the DNA is TGCAGCGTTGAAGGGAACCCGGGACTAGCGACCAATGAGCAGTTCTTC. Encoded protein: CSVEGNPGLATNEQFF.

The chain links TRBV7-2 to TRBJ2-2; 7 positions agree with TRBD1. With V trimmed by 2 bases and J by 1 base, 7 bases remained unmatched. The germline gives CDR1 SGHTA, CDR2 FQGNSA. CDR3 length: 17 amino acids. As DNA, the CDR3 is TGTGCCAGCAGCTTAATGACAGGGTCCCGGAACACCGGGGAGCTGTTTTTT. It encodes CASSLMTGSRNTGELFF.

There are many counts of this clonotype. The chain carries TRBV28 and TRBJ1-2; 8 bases agree with TRBD1. J lost 2 bases, V lost 6 bases, and 2 bases had no gene match. CDR1 and CDR2 from the germline V gene are MDHEN and SYDVKM. This CDR3 contains 13 residues. In DNA, the CDR3 is TGTGCCAGCAGAAGACAGGGGAACTATGGCTACACCTTC. Translating gives CASRRQGNYGYTF.

This clonotype was detected only a few times. The chain carries TRBV3-1 and TRBJ2-6; maybe TRBD1 (6 bases). V lost 0 bases to trimming and J lost 0 bases, with 6 bases between them. This CDR3 contains 16 residues. The germline gives CDR1 LGHDT, CDR2 YNNKEL (reference sequence). For the CDR3, the DNA is TGTGCCAGCAGCCAAGAGGACAGCTCTGGGGCCAACGTCCTGACTTTC. It yields the protein CASSQEDSSGANVLTF.

The chain is built from TRBV20-1 and TRBJ2-3; D is unclear. This CDR3 is 15 amino acids long. Germline V lookup: CDR1 DFQATT, CDR2 SNEGSKA (reference sequence). V was shortened by 6 bases and J by 0 bases, with 16 bases between the two germline ends. CDR3 coding DNA: TGCAGTGCCCACCCGACTGGAACCAGCACAGATACGCAGTATTTT. This encodes CSAHPTGTSTDTQYF.

This clonotype has a handful of counts. V is TRBV12-3 or TRBV12-4 and J is TRBJ2-1; 9 bases align to TRBD2. The CDR3 is 15 amino acids. With V trimmed by 4 bases and J by 9 bases, 10 bases remained unmatched. The CDR3 sequence: CASSSVAGGPGEQFF. For the CDR3, the DNA is TGTGCCAGCAGTTCCGTGGCGGGAGGGCCAGGTGAGCAGTTCTTC.

The chain links TRBV27 to TRBJ1-4; D not resolved. Per the germline V gene, CDR1 is MNHEY and CDR2 is SMNVEV (reference sequence). The CDR3 length is 15 residues. Trimming shortened V by 3 bases and J by 7 bases, and 15 bases separated the two germline ends. The CDR3: CASSLSALVGEKLFF. CDR3 bases: TGTGCCAGCAGTTTGTCTGCATTAGTGGGTGAAAAACTGTTTTTT.

The genes are TRBV11-2 and TRBJ2-2; maybe TRBD1 (6 bases). V lost 2 bases, J lost 6 bases, and 13 bases lay in between. Germline V gene data show CDR1 as SGHAT and CDR2 as FQNNGV. The CDR3 is made up of 15 amino acids. Here the CDR3 reads CASSLRTVGPGELFF. The DNA for the CDR3 is TGTGCCAGCAGCTTAAGGACAGTGGGACCCGGGGAGCTGTTTTTT.

The chain joins TRBV7-6 to TRBJ2-2, with TRBD2 matching 12 bases. The CDR3 is 15 residues long. Trimming at V came to 6 bases and at J to 5 bases, leaving 4 bases not matched to a gene. Germline values: CDR1 SGHVS, CDR2 FNYEAQ. The DNA for the CDR3 is TGTGCCAGCAGTCTAGCGGGAGGGAGGACCGGGGAGCTGTTTTTT. Protein sequence: CASSLAGGRTGELFF.

The rearrangement uses TRBV15 and TRBJ2-5; D unresolved. Trimming removed 3 bases from V and 0 bases from J, with 11 bases in between. This CDR3 comprises 15 residues. Germline loops: CDR1 LNHNV, CDR2 YYDKDF (reference sequence). CDR3 amino acids: CATSRASTYQETQYF. CDR3 sequence (DNA): TGTGCCACCAGCAGGGCGTCCACCTACCAAGAGACCCAGTACTTC.

This rearrangement joins TRBV18 to TRBJ1-1; D remains unclear. The CDR3 runs to 11 residues. Germline V CDR1 and CDR2: KGHSH, LQKENI. Trimming took 2 bases from V and 11 from J, leaving 9 bases between them. The CDR3 is CASSPNNGAFF. In DNA, the CDR3 is TGTGCCAGCTCACCAAACAATGGCGCTTTCTTT.

The chain couples TRBV3-1 to TRBJ2-1; D may be TRBD2 (6 bases). This CDR3 is built from 15 residues. V lost 8 bases and J lost 0, with 14 bases in between. CDR1 is LGHDT, CDR2 YNNKEL, per germline (reference sequence). The CDR3 is CASVFGGSSYNEQFF. DNA of the CDR3: TGTGCCAGCGTCTTTGGGGGGAGCTCCTACAATGAGCAGTTCTTC.